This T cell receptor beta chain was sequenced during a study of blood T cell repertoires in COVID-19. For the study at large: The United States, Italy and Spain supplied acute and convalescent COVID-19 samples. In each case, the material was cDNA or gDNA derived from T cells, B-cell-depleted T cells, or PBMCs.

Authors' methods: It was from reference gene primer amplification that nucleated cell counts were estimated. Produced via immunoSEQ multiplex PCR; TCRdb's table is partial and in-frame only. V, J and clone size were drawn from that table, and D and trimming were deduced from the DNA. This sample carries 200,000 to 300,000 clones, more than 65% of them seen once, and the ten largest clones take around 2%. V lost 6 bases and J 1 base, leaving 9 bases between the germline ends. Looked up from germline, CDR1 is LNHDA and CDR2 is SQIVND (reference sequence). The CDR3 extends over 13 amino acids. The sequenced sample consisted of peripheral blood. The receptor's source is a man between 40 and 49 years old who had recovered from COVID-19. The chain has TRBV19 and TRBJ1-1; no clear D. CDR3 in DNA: TGTGCCAGTAGGGCCTTACCGAACACTGAAGCTTTCTTT. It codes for CASRALPNTEAFF.